This T cell receptor (beta chain) was recovered during a study of identical twins. Study results and limitations: For zero-insertion analyses, partial confounding could come from invariant MAIT and iNKT cells.

This clonotype was detected many times. The antigen is undetermined. From the 5' RACE reads, TCRdb called clonotypes with MiXCR, one entry per CDR3 protein. The repertoire holds 450,000 or so distinct CDR3 sequences, with roughly 20% as singletons. V shed 8 bases and J shed 1 base, with 7 bases lying between them. The CDR3 runs to 11 residues. Germline V gene sequence: CDR1 SQVTM, CDR2 ANQGSEA. This chain joins TRBV29-1 and TRBJ2-3; D is unclear. The sample taken for sequencing was naive T cells sorted from blood. This TCR was recovered from a man over 45 in good health. The chain's CDR3 is CSSRGTDTQYF. The CDR3 nucleotides are TGCAGCTCCCGGGGCACAGATACGCAGTATTTT.